The 32 T cell receptor beta chains reported below all come from one sample, sequenced in a study of cytomegalovirus exposure and HLA in healthy donors (dated by TCRdb to the late 2010s). Receptors were amplified or captured by the immunoSEQ multiplex PCR assay. Imported from immuneACCESS, the table was reduced by TCRdb to in-frame sequences with V and J called. These copies leave out some clones; in studies compared against another copy, an unresolved V gene accounts for under half, and the cause of the remainder is not known. Here the sample has under 80,000 clones; over 85% occur a single time. The top ten constitute roughly 2% of the sample. The sample taken for sequencing was PBMCs. The receptors here all came from a woman younger than 30 in good health and CMV-seronegative.

The rearrangement uses TRBV29-1 and TRBJ2-7; no clear D. CDR1 and CDR2 from the germline V gene are SQVTM and ANQGSEA. Trimming left V 5 bases short and J 2 bases short, with 10 bases between. This CDR3 comprises 12 residues. The CDR3 loop reads CSVLVAPYEQYF. The CDR3 bases are TGCAGCGTTCTGGTGGCCCCCTACGAGCAGTACTTC.

V is TRBV4-1 and J is TRBJ1-2; tentative D call: TRBD1 (6 bases). The ends were cut back, 1 base at V and 4 bases at J, with 10 bases in the middle. Germline values: CDR1 MGHRA, CDR2 YSYEKL. The CDR3 has 14 amino acids. In nucleotides, the CDR3 is TGCGCCAGCAGCCAAGTTAAGGGGGTCTATGGCTACACCTTC. It is translated as CASSQVKGVYGYTF.

CDR3: CASSLLPGTSGGPGDTQYF. In DNA form, the CDR3 reads TGTGCCAGCAGCCTACTTCCCGGGACTAGCGGGGGCCCCGGAGATACGCAGTATTTT. V is TRBV7-8 and J is TRBJ2-3, with 14 positions matching TRBD2. V gave up 5 bases and J gave up 5 bases; unmatched junction bases: 15. Germline V gene sequence: CDR1 SGHVS, CDR2 FQNEAQ. CDR3 size: 19 residues.

J is TRBJ2-7 and V is TRBV7-9, with 7 bases aligning to TRBD1. The CDR3 extends over 15 amino acids. The germline CDR1 and CDR2 sequences are SEHNR and FQNEAQ (reference sequence). Trimming took 1 base from V and 5 from J; bases not matched to a gene: 8. This CDR3 is CASSLVETGLHEQYF. CDR3 sequence (DNA): TGTGCCAGCAGCTTAGTCGAGACAGGGCTACACGAGCAGTACTTC.

J is TRBJ2-2 and V is TRBV10-3; D gene unclear. This CDR3 region has 16 residues. V was cut by 2 bases and J by 0 bases, with 10 bases left in between. Germline lookup yields CDR1 ENHRY and CDR2 SYGVKD. The CDR3 DNA reads TGTGCCATCAGTGAGCCCTCAGTAACGAACACCGGGGAGCTGTTTTTT. This translates into CAISEPSVTNTGELFF.

The chain carries TRBV7-2 and TRBJ2-5; no definite D call. Trimming shortened V by 1 base and J by 7 bases, and 13 bases separated the two germline ends. The CDR3 is 14 amino acids. Germline V gives CDR1 SGHTA, CDR2 FQGNSA. This CDR3 reads CASSLGAARRTQYF. DNA of the CDR3: TGTGCCAGCAGCTTAGGTGCCGCGAGGCGGACCCAGTACTTC.

The chain carries TRBV6-9 and TRBJ1-5, with a possible D match to TRBD1 (5 bases). The CDR3 is 15 residues long. Germline V CDR1 and CDR2: MNHGY, SVAAGI. With 1 base removed from V and 6 bases from J, the gap between germline ends came to 13 bases. CDR3 sequence: CASSYYEGECQPQHF. The CDR3 DNA reads as TGTGCCAGCAGTTATTACGAAGGGGAATGTCAGCCCCAGCATTTT.

Regarding this clone: The same CDR3 can be traced to other DNA sequences in this sample. The rearrangement links TRBV30 to TRBJ2-5, with D possibly being TRBD2 (6 bases). The germline V gene encodes CDR1 GTSNPN and CDR2 SVGIG (reference sequence). V lost 0 bases and J 4 bases, leaving 15 bases between the germline ends. The CDR3 consists of 15 residues. CDR3 bases: TGTGCCTGGAGTGTATTGCGGGGCAGAGGAGAGACCCAGTACTTC. Encoded protein: CAWSVLRGRGETQYF.

This sequence joins TRBV4-2 and TRBJ2-5, with D possibly TRBD1 on 6 matching bases. V was pared by 4 bases and J by 5 bases, with 23 bases between. CDR1 and CDR2 from the germline V gene are LGHNA and YNFKEQ. CDR3 length: 17 amino acids. The CDR3 coding sequence is TGTGCCAGCAGCCGTACATTTCTCAGCGACCAGGGGGAGACCCAGTACTTC. It specifies CASSRTFLSDQGETQYF.

The rearrangement links TRBV7-3 to TRBJ2-2; possible D gene TRBD2, 5 bases. Germline V lookup: CDR1 SGHTA, CDR2 FQGTGA. The CDR3 is made up of 13 amino acids. V was pared by 2 bases and J by 5 bases, with 6 bases between. The CDR3 DNA sequence: TGTGCCAGCAGCTTACGAGGGACCGGGGAGCTGTTTTTT. Amino acids: CASSLRGTGELFF.

This clone came up once. The chain carries TRBV27 and TRBJ2-2; 9 nucleotides line up with TRBD2. The CDR3 runs 17 residues. Germline-derived CDR1 and CDR2 are MNHEY and SMNVEV (reference sequence). The V gene end was trimmed by 6 bases and the J gene end by 3 bases; junction bases not matched to a gene: 11. The CDR3 reads CASRGGGRGKDTGELFF. DNA for the CDR3: TGTGCCAGCAGGGGAGGCGGGAGGGGAAAGGACACCGGGGAGCTGTTTTTT.

The V and J genes are TRBV7-9 and TRBJ2-6; D not certain. This CDR3 region has 15 residues. The germline V gene encodes CDR1 SEHNR and CDR2 FQNEAQ (reference sequence). V lost 3 bases and J lost 2, with 8 bases in between. CDR3 DNA sequence: TGTGCCAGCAGCTTTCTAGTCCCTGGGGCCAACGTCCTGACTTTC. Encoded protein: CASSFLVPGANVLTF. The full variable domain, completed using reference TRBV7-9 and TRBJ2-6, is DTGVSQNPRHKITKRGQNVTFRCDPISEHNRLYWYRQTLGQGPEFLTYFQNEAQLEKSRLLSDRFSAERPKGSFSTLEIQRTEQGDSAMYLCASSFLVPGANVLTFGAGSRLTVL.

The chain combines TRBV25-1 with TRBJ1-1; D is unresolved. CDR3 size: 15 residues. Germline lookup yields CDR1 MGHDK and CDR2 SYGVNS. The V end lost 4 bases, the J end lost 3 bases, and 15 bases lay between the germline ends. CDR3: CASSGRPGSDTEAFF. The CDR3 DNA reads TGTGCCAGCAGTGGGCGCCCGGGGTCCGACACTGAAGCTTTCTTT.

The chain combines TRBV19 with TRBJ2-7; 9 bases match TRBD1. V dropped 6 bases and J dropped 2; count of bases not matched to a gene: 2. There are 13 residues in the CDR3. Germline CDR1 reads LNHDA; CDR2 reads SQIVND (reference sequence). CDR3 nucleotide sequence: TGTGCCAGTAGACAGGGGGCAACCTACGAGCAGTACTTC. Translated, it gives CASRQGATYEQYF.

This rearrangement joins TRBV6-1 to TRBJ1-1; 7 bases match TRBD1. The trim removed 10 bases at V and 7 bases at J, leaving 9 bases unmatched. The CDR3 is 12 amino acids. Germline CDR1 is MNHNS and CDR2 is SASEGT. The CDR3, as DNA: TGTGCCATCGGGACAGAACGATTTGAAGCTTTCTTT. The encoded protein is CAIGTERFEAFF.

The table lists this clone with a count of one. The rearrangement links TRBV4-1 to TRBJ2-3; 7 nucleotides agree with TRBD2. Germline V gives CDR1 MGHRA, CDR2 YSYEKL. CDR3 length: 16 amino acids. The V gene end was trimmed by 4 bases and the J gene end by 2 bases; junction bases not matched to a gene: 9. This chain's CDR3 is CASSPRGGRVTDTQYF. CDR3 in DNA: TGCGCCAGCAGCCCACGTGGCGGGAGAGTCACAGATACGCAGTATTTT.

The chain is built from TRBV7-9 and TRBJ1-6; a weak D match, TRBD1 (5 bases). The CDR3 is made up of 18 amino acids. V shed 5 bases and J shed 0 bases, with 17 bases lying between them. The germline V gene encodes CDR1 SEHNR and CDR2 FQNEAQ (reference sequence). The CDR3: CASSPILSGGSYNSPLHF. The CDR3 region has the DNA TGTGCCAGCAGCCCCATTTTGTCGGGGGGCTCCTATAATTCACCCCTCCACTTT.

The chain has TRBV5-5 and TRBJ2-1; perhaps TRBD1 as D (6 bases). V dropped 4 bases and J dropped 6 bases, with 14 bases sitting between them. Germline V gene data show CDR1 as SGHKS and CDR2 as YYEKEE (reference sequence). The CDR3 contains 14 residues. Here the CDR3 DNA reads TGTGCCAGCAGCCAGAGCTGGGACACCAATGAGCAGTTCTTC. As protein: CASSQSWDTNEQFF.

The V and J genes are TRBV10-3 and TRBJ1-6; D perhaps matches TRBD1 (5 bases). The germline V gene encodes CDR1 ENHRY and CDR2 SYGVKD. V was pared by 10 bases and J by 0 bases, with 13 bases between. This CDR3 region has 15 residues. CDR3 DNA sequence: TGTGCCACCGCGGAGGGGAGCTCCTATAATTCACCCCTCCACTTT. Encoded protein: CATAEGSSYNSPLHF.

This chain joins TRBV12-5 and TRBJ2-1; D is possibly TRBD1 (6 bases). The CDR3 length is 15 residues. Per the germline V gene, CDR1 is LGHNT and CDR2 is FRNRAP. V lost 6 bases and J lost 12, with 24 bases in between. CDR3 amino acids: CASGTPGTGMGPQFF. The CDR3 DNA is TGTGCTAGTGGGACACCAGGTACAGGGATGGGGCCGCAGTTCTTC.

This rearrangement joins TRBV18 to TRBJ2-2; the match to TRBD2 covers 13 bases. V lost 2 bases and J lost 9; bases outside the gene matches: 3. CDR1 is KGHSH, CDR2 LQKENI, per germline. The CDR3 sequence is 15 residues long. CDR3 protein: CASSPGLAGDRELFF. DNA of the CDR3: TGTGCCAGCTCACCAGGACTAGCGGGAGACCGGGAGCTGTTTTTT.

The chain couples TRBV27 to TRBJ2-3; D is ambiguous. Germline-derived CDR1 and CDR2 are MNHEY and SMNVEV (reference sequence). This CDR3 comprises 15 residues. Trimming pared 5 bases from V and 0 bases from J, leaving 12 bases between. CDR3 DNA sequence: TGTGCCAGCAGTGTCCTACCTACTAGCACAGATACGCAGTATTTT. The encoded protein is CASSVLPTSTDTQYF.

The chain's CDR3 is CASSKVTGTGVPTDTQYF. DNA for the CDR3: TGTGCCAGCAGCAAAGTAACCGGGACAGGGGTCCCCACAGATACGCAGTATTTT. The chain links TRBV21-1 to TRBJ2-3; the D call of TRBD1 is as the table states it, not checked on the DNA. TRBV21-1 is reported as a pseudogene. The CDR3 loop spans 18 amino acids.

The genes are TRBV28 and TRBJ2-2; D is unclear. The CDR3 runs 15 residues. V was shortened by 2 bases and J by 1 base, with 8 bases between the two germline ends. Germline V CDR1 and CDR2: MDHEN, SYDVKM. The CDR3 sequence: CASSLSELNTGELFF. In DNA form, the CDR3 reads TGTGCCAGCAGTTTAAGTGAGTTGAACACCGGGGAGCTGTTTTTT.

The CDR3 sequence is CASSLGQGGSQPQHF. The DNA of the CDR3 is TGTGCCAGCAGCTTGGGACAGGGGGGCAGTCAGCCCCAGCATTTT. The chain links TRBV5-6 to TRBJ1-5, with 9 bases aligning to TRBD1. The CDR3 consists of 15 residues. Germline V CDR1 and CDR2: SGHDT, YYEEEE. The V and J ends lost 0 bases and 6 bases, in that order; junction bases with no gene match: 4.

This chain connects TRBV6-4 to TRBJ1-1; 8 nucleotides match TRBD1. Germline lookup yields CDR1 MRHNA and CDR2 SNTAGT. Losses at the gene ends were 3 bases for V and 0 bases for J; bases not matched to a gene: 12. The CDR3 length is 18 residues. In DNA form, the CDR3 reads TGTGCCAGCAGTGAGTGGACAGGGCACCGAGATTTGAACACTGAAGCTTTCTTT. Translating it yields CASSEWTGHRDLNTEAFF.

The chain is built from TRBV25-1 and TRBJ1-3; D is possibly TRBD1 (6 bases). CDR1 MGHDK and CDR2 SYGVNS come from the germline V gene. The V gene lost 5 bases and the J gene lost 6 bases, with 17 bases spanning the gap. The CDR3 is 15 residues long. The CDR3 here is CASSRAEQGTNTIYF. The DNA for the CDR3 is TGTGCCAGCAGTCGGGCGGAACAGGGCACAAACACCATATATTTT.

The rearrangement joins TRBV7-8 to TRBJ2-1, with TRBD2 matching over 7 bases. CDR3 size: 17 residues. V gave up 0 bases and J gave up 9 bases; unmatched junction bases: 14. Germline CDR1 reads SGHVS; CDR2 reads FQNEAQ. The CDR3 loop reads CASSLATAGVGGGEQFF. CDR3 sequence (DNA): TGTGCCAGCAGCTTAGCGACGGCGGGGGTCGGGGGAGGTGAGCAGTTCTTC.

V and J are TRBV6-5 and TRBJ1-2; 7 bases align to TRBD1. This CDR3 region has 14 residues. Germline V lookup: CDR1 MNHEY, CDR2 SVGAGI. Trimming took 7 bases from V and 6 from J; bases not matched to a gene: 11. CDR3 in amino acids: CASTTNRGWDGYTF. CDR3 DNA sequence: TGTGCCAGCACCACGAACAGGGGTTGGGATGGCTACACCTTC.

This CDR3 reads CASSSTGGRIGSPLHF. The DNA for the CDR3 is TGTGCCAGCAGTTCAACAGGGGGCCGGATTGGTTCACCCCTCCACTTT. The chain joins TRBV27 to TRBJ1-6; TRBD1 matches 9 bases. Per the germline V gene, CDR1 is MNHEY and CDR2 is SMNVEV (reference sequence). The CDR3 has 16 amino acids. The V gene end was trimmed by 4 bases and the J gene end by 9 bases; junction bases not matched to a gene: 10.

The gene calls are TRBV29-1 and TRBJ2-5; D call uncertain. The V gene's germline CDR1 is SQVTM and CDR2 ANQGSEA. This CDR3 has 11 residues. V was shortened by 8 bases and J by 1 base, with 8 bases between the two germline ends. CDR3 residues: CSCPFQETQYF. The CDR3 DNA follows: TGCAGCTGTCCCTTCCAAGAGACCCAGTACTTC.

Here the CDR3 reads CASSARTSGVRSYNEQFF. Here the CDR3 DNA reads TGTGCCAGCAGTGCTAGGACTAGCGGGGTCCGCTCCTACAATGAGCAGTTCTTC. The chain is built from TRBV6-4 and TRBJ2-1; 12 nucleotides align to TRBD2. V lost 4 bases to trimming and J lost 0 bases; unmatched junction nucleotides: 7. There are 18 residues in the CDR3. The germline V gene has CDR1 MRHNA and CDR2 SNTAGT.